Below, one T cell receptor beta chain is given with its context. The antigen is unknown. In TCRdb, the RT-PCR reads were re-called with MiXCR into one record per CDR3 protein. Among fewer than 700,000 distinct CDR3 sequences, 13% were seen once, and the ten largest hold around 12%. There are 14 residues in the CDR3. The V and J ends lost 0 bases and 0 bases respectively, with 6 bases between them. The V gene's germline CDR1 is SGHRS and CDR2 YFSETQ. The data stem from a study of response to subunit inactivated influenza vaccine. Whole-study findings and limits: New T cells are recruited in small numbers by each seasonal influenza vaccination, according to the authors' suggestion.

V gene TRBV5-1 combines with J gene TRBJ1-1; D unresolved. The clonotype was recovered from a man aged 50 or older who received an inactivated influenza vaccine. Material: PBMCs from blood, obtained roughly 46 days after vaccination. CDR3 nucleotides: TGCGCCAGCAGCTTGGTGTTCATGAACACTGAAGCTTTCTTT. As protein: CASSLVFMNTEAFF.